These T cell receptor beta chains were read from a single sample in a study of cytomegalovirus exposure and HLA in healthy donors. The data were produced by immunoSEQ multiplex PCR, yet TCRdb's version contains in-frame clones alone and is incomplete. The data show 200,000 to 300,000 clones, less than 90% seen once. The specimen was PBMCs. Receptor source: a young man in good health and CMV-seropositive. Each CDR3 is given with its conserved first and last residue. Fields, in order: CDR3 length, J gene, V gene, D gene, clone size, CDR3 DNA, CDR3 protein. D genes are given only for firm matches. Expanded clones get a size class; other rows say once, few or many, or leave the size out.

15,TRBJ2-3,TRBV6-1,TRBD2,.,TGTGCCAGCAGGCCCCAAGTGGGGGGGAGAGATACGCAGTATTTT,CASRPQVGGRDTQYF
14,TRBJ2-5,TRBV9,.,.,TGTGCCAGCAGCGTAGATTCCGGGCCCCAGACCCAGTACTTC,CASSVDSGPQTQYF
15,TRBJ2-3,TRBV4-3,TRBD2,.,TGCGCCAGCAGCCCCGGGACTAGTGTGACGGATACGCAGTATTTT,CASSPGTSVTDTQYF
19,TRBJ2-5,TRBV27,TRBD1,few,TGTGCCAGCAGCTACCTCGATTCAGACAGGGGGCTTAATGGGGAGACCCAGTACTTC,CASSYLDSDRGLNGETQYF
13,TRBJ2-7,TRBV2,.,.,TGTGCCAGCAGTGGGGGGACTCTCCTCGAGCAGTACTTC,CASSGGTLLEQYF
12,TRBJ2-1,TRBV5-6,.,once,TGTGCCAGCTACATAGGGCAGAATGAGCAGTTCTTC,CASYIGQNEQFF
16,TRBJ1-4,TRBV2,.,.,TGTGCCAGCAAAAGGGTCTACATGGACATAAATGAAAAACTGTTTTTT,CASKRVYMDINEKLFF
17,TRBJ2-1,TRBV14,TRBD2,.,TGTGCCAGCAGCCACCCCCTAGCGGGAGGAGGATACAATGAGCAGTTCTTC,CASSHPLAGGGYNEQFF
14,TRBJ2-7,TRBV27,.,.,TGTGCCAGCAGAAGCGGGTCAGGGGGAAACGAGCAGTACTTC,CASRSGSGGNEQYF
11,TRBJ2-1,TRBV2,.,.,TGTGCCAGCGGTCTCCACAATGAGCAGTTCTTC,CASGLHNEQFF
12,TRBJ1-1,TRBV29-1,.,.,TGCAGCGTTCTATCTCAGGGCTCCGAAGCTTTCTTT,CSVLSQGSEAFF
16,TRBJ2-5,TRBV27,TRBD2,once,TGTGCCAGCAGTTTTATCGGCGGGAGGGCCCTAGAGACCCAGTACTTC,CASSFIGGRALETQYF
15,TRBJ2-1,TRBV6-1,.,.,TGTGCCAGCAGTGATAGCTCAGGGTCCTACAATGAGCAGTTCTTC,CASSDSSGSYNEQFF
15,TRBJ2-7,TRBV18,TRBD1,.,TGTGCCAGCTCACCTCGTCGGACAGGCACCTACGAGCAGTACTTC,CASSPRRTGTYEQYF
15,TRBJ2-3,TRBV2,.,.,TGTGCCAGCAGTGACCCCGGGCGGGTTCAAGATACGCAGTATTTT,CASSDPGRVQDTQYF
13,TRBJ1-1,TRBV19,.,.,TGTGCCAGTACCGAATCAGGGAACACTGAAGCTTTCTTT,CASTESGNTEAFF
15,TRBJ2-1,TRBV7-9,TRBD2,.,TGTGCCAGCAGACTAGCGGGGGGCTCCTACAATGAGCAGTTCTTC,CASRLAGGSYNEQFF
14,TRBJ2-5,TRBV7-2,.,.,TGTGCCAGCAGCAGGGGGGGGTTCCAAGAGACCCAGTACTTC,CASSRGGFQETQYF
12,TRBJ2-5,TRBV29-1,.,.,TGCAGCGCCGGGCTAGGCCAAGAGACCCAGTACTTC,CSAGLGQETQYF
14,TRBJ2-3,TRBV4-1,.,.,TGCGCCAGCAGCCCTGGGACTAGCACAGATACGCAGTATTTT,CASSPGTSTDTQYF
13,TRBJ1-1,TRBV6-5,.,.,TGTGCCAGCAGTTATATGGGGGGCACTGAAGCTTTCTTT,CASSYMGGTEAFF
12,TRBJ1-2,TRBV28,.,.,TGTGCCAGCAGTTTACAGGCCTATGGCTACACCTTC,CASSLQAYGYTF
14,TRBJ2-7,TRBV4-3,TRBD1,.,TGCGCCAGCAGCATGGGACAGGGGGCATACGAGCAGTACTTC,CASSMGQGAYEQYF
13,TRBJ2-1,TRBV13,.,.,TGTGCCAGCAGCTTGAAGGGATTAAATGAGCAGTTCTTC,CASSLKGLNEQFF
14,TRBJ1-1,TRBV27,.,.,TGTGCCAGCAGTTTTACGGGGGAAGGGACTGAAGCTTTCTTT,CASSFTGEGTEAFF
17,TRBJ1-4,TRBV7-6,.,.,TGTGCCAGCAGCTTAGCGTTCACGGTTGCAACTAATGAAAAACTGTTTTTT,CASSLAFTVATNEKLFF
13,TRBJ2-7,TRBV29-1,.,.,TGCAGCGCCGAAGGGGGGGTAGGATACGAGCAGTACTTC,CSAEGGVGYEQYF
13,TRBJ2-7,TRBV30,.,once,TGTGCCTGGAGCCAGGACTTATTACCCTTGCAGTACTTC,CAWSQDLLPLQYF
19,TRBJ2-1,TRBV2,TRBD2,.,TGTGCCAGCAGTGACCCGGAACTAGCGGGACACAACCTATTGGATGAGCAGTTCTTC,CASSDPELAGHNLLDEQFF
13,TRBJ1-2,TRBV28,.,.,TGTGCCAGCAGTCCCCTAACCTTCTATGGCTACACCTTC,CASSPLTFYGYTF
13,TRBJ2-5,TRBV29-1,TRBD1,.,TGCAGCGTCACCCAGGGGGCTACGAAGACCCAGTACTTC,CSVTQGATKTQYF
15,TRBJ1-2,TRBV6-5,.,.,TGTGCCAGCAGAGCGGACAGCGGGGTTGGGTATGGCTACACCTTC,CASRADSGVGYGYTF
13,TRBJ2-5,TRBV5-4,.,.,TGTGCCAGCAGCGTATCGGGGCAAGAGACCCAGTACTTC,CASSVSGQETQYF
12,TRBJ1-2,TRBV28,.,.,TGTGCCAGCAGTTTAACCGATTCCGGCTACACCTTC,CASSLTDSGYTF
13,TRBJ2-7,TRBV18,.,.,TGTGCCAGCTCATCCTCAGGCTCCTGGGAGCAGTACTTC,CASSSSGSWEQYF
15,TRBJ2-3,TRBV2,.,few,TGTGCCAGCAGTGAGAGTACAGGGCGCACAGATACGCAGTATTTT,CASSESTGRTDTQYF
14,TRBJ1-5,TRBV4-1,.,few,TGCGCCAGCAGCCAAGGGGGGATCAATCAGCCCCAGCATTTT,CASSQGGINQPQHF
15,TRBJ1-2,TRBV19,TRBD1,few,TGTGCCAGTAGTATGGAGGCAGGGGGCGGCTATGGCTACACCTTC,CASSMEAGGGYGYTF
15,TRBJ2-3,TRBV6-1,.,.,TGTGCCAGCAGTGAAGCCAGCGGAAGCACAGATACGCAGTATTTT,CASSEASGSTDTQYF
13,TRBJ2-1,TRBV14,.,.,TGTGCCAGCAGCCAAGATTGGGGCAGTGAGCAGTTCTTC,CASSQDWGSEQFF